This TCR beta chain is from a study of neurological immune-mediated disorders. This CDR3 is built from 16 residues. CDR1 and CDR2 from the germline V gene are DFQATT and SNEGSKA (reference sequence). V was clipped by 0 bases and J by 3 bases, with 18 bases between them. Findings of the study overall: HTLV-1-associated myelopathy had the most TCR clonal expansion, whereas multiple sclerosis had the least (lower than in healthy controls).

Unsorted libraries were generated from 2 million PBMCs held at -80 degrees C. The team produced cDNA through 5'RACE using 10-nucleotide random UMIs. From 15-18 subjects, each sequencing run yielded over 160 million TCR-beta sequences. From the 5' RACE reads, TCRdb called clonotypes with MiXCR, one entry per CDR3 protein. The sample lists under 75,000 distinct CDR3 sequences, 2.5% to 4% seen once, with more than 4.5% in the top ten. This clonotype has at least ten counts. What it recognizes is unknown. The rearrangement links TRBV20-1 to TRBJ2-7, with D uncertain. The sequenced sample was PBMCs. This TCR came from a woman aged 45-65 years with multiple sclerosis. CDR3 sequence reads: CSARDLRSQFFYEQYF. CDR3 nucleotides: TGCAGTGCTAGAGATCTCAGGTCACAGTTCTTCTACGAGCAGTACTTC.